Described below is a single TCR beta chain sequence and its context. Per the germline V gene, CDR1 is SEHNR and CDR2 is FQNEAQ (reference sequence). V shed 3 bases and J 3 bases; nucleotides not matched to a gene: 7. This CDR3 spans 16 amino acids. Naive-designated CD8 cells lacked CD45RO, were positively enriched for CCR7, and omitted terminally differentiated effector memory CD45RA+ cells. Method: immunoSEQ multiplex PCR; TCRdb's copy keeps in-frame clones and lacks some. The table has about 590,000 clones, just under 97% seen once. This sample stems from a study of shared clonotypes between healthy human individuals.

The sequence was collected from a woman younger than 45 in good health. Sample: naive CD8+ T cells sorted from blood. J is TRBJ2-2 and V is TRBV7-9, with 7 nucleotides matching TRBD2. This CDR3 reads CASSFAGGRYTGELFF. CDR3 DNA: TGTGCCAGCAGCTTTGCCGGCGGGAGATACACCGGGGAGCTGTTTTTT. Combining the CDR3 with reference TRBV7-9 and TRBJ2-2 gives the whole variable domain DTGVSQNPRHKITKRGQNVTFRCDPISEHNRLYWYRQTLGQGPEFLTYFQNEAQLEKSRLLSDRFSAERPKGSFSTLEIQRTEQGDSAMYLCASSFAGGRYTGELFFGEGSRLTVL.